The TCR beta chain under discussion was sequenced for a study of T cell repertoires in cytomegalovirus infection. In the study overall: Used in the study were CMV epitopes, some recently identified and HLA-C-restricted, others well-studied and HLA-B-restricted. Both CMV infection and a matching HLA type were indicated by public TCR beta signatures. Regarding the study as a whole: Cumulative frequency of public TCR beta families picked out carriers of CMV plus the relevant HLA.

In the case of this clonotype: What it binds is not known. The junction and the germline gene differ at one end; a read error may be behind it.

This CDR3 is built from 14 residues. CDR1 is SSHAT, CDR2 FNYEAQ, per germline (reference sequence). TCRdb re-called the reads through MiXCR, storing one row per CDR3 protein. The sample yields roughly 990,000 distinct CDR3 sequences, roughly 31% seen once. The J gene is TRBJ2-2, the V gene TRBV7-7; possible D gene TRBD2, 5 bases. The sample in question was cultured CD8+ T cells from PBMCs, obtained from culture after CMV antigen stimulation. The TCR comes from a human donor in good health (CMV status not recorded). Some clones in this sample may be carry-over from other donors' samples. The CDR3 DNA reads as TGTGCTAGCAGCCCCGTTCACGGAGGCGGGGAGCTGTTTTTT. Translating gives CASSPVHGGGELFF. The whole variable domain, remainder taken from reference TRBV7-7 and TRBJ2-2, is GAGVSQSPRYKVTKRGQDVTLRCDPISSHATLYWYQQALGQGPEFLTYFNYEAQPDKSGLPSDRFSAERPEGSISTLTIQRTEQRDSAMYRCASSPVHGGGELFFGEGSRLTVL.